The 17 T cell receptor beta chains below were found in one sample sequenced in a study of T cells after yellow fever vaccination. TCRdb processed the 5' RACE reads anew with MiXCR; each CDR3 protein has one entry. Here the sample spans roughly 170,000 distinct CDR3 sequences, approximately 6.2% being singletons. Sequencing was performed on CD4+ T cells sorted from PBMCs, taken on the day of the first yellow fever vaccination. Receptors originate from a man aged 18-30 years who received the YFV17D yellow fever vaccine.

This clonotype was counted only a few times. The genes are TRBV25-1 and TRBJ1-3, with 7 bases identical to TRBD1. Trimming took 0 bases from V and 0 from J; bases not matched to a gene: 2. The germline CDR1 and CDR2 sequences are MGHDK and SYGVNS. The CDR3 loop spans 16 amino acids. The CDR3 DNA is TGTGCCAGCAGTGAATACTACAGGGGCTCTGGAAACACCATATATTTT. Protein product: CASSEYYRGSGNTIYF. The variable domain in full, completed from reference TRBV25-1 and TRBJ1-3, reads EADIYQTPRYLVIGTGKKITLECSQTMGHDKMYWYQQDPGMELHLIHYSYGVNSTEKGDLSSESTVSRIRTEHFPLTLESARPSHTSQYLCASSEYYRGSGNTIYFGEGSWLTVV.

The V call is TRBV3-1, the J call TRBJ2-1; maybe TRBD1 (6 bases). Trimming took 2 bases from V and 3 from J, leaving 11 bases between them. This CDR3 has 15 amino acids. The V gene's germline CDR1 is LGHDT and CDR2 YNNKEL (reference sequence). The CDR3 region is CASSQRQGNYNEQFF. In DNA, the CDR3 is TGTGCCAGCAGCCAAAGGCAGGGGAACTACAATGAGCAGTTCTTC.

J is TRBJ2-1 and V is TRBV24-1; possible D gene TRBD2, 5 bases. The germline gives CDR1 KGHDR, CDR2 SFDVKD. Trimming took 0 bases from V and 10 from J, leaving 24 bases between them. The CDR3 extends over 18 amino acids. CDR3 sequence: CATSDLLPPLPGNGEQFF. Here the CDR3 DNA reads TGTGCCACCAGTGATTTGCTCCCCCCGCTGCCGGGGAATGGGGAGCAGTTCTTC.

Ten or more counts support this clonotype. The rearrangement links TRBV29-1 to TRBJ2-5; D is unresolved. The CDR3 loop spans 12 amino acids. CDR1 and CDR2 (germline): SQVTM, ANQGSEA. V lost 7 bases, J lost 1 base, and 10 bases lay in between. CDR3 bases: TGCAGCGCTAGGTTGGGCCAAGAGACCCAGTACTTC. Protein sequence: CSARLGQETQYF.

The rearrangement joins TRBV27 to TRBJ1-2; 9 nucleotides align to TRBD1. Germline trimming cut 2 bases from V and 8 bases from J; bases unmatched to any gene: 3. The germline V gene has CDR1 MNHEY and CDR2 SMNVEV (reference sequence). The CDR3 runs to 13 residues. CDR3 sequence (DNA): TGTGCCAGCAGTTTAACAGGGGGCTGGGGCTACACCTTC. It codes for CASSLTGGWGYTF.

The chain couples TRBV27 to TRBJ2-5; D is perhaps TRBD1 or TRBD2 (5 bases each). V lost 8 bases and J lost 3, with 13 bases in between. The length of the CDR3 is 13 residues. From germline, CDR1 is MNHEY and CDR2 SMNVEV (reference sequence). The CDR3 DNA follows: TGTGCCAGCGCCCCCCGAGGGGAAGAGACCCAGTACTTC. Amino acids: CASAPRGEETQYF.

This clonotype was observed a few times. This chain links TRBV12-3 or TRBV12-4 with TRBJ1-5; D is perhaps TRBD1 (6 bases). The V and J ends lost 6 bases and 7 bases respectively, with 13 bases between them. CDR3 length: 13 residues. For the CDR3, the DNA is TGTGCCAGCAGGCTGGACAGTGACCAGCCCCAGCATTTT. The encoded protein is CASRLDSDQPQHF.

This clonotype was observed a few times. In DNA, the CDR3 is TGTGCCAGCAGCTTAGATTGGTCTCCGAACACTGAAGCTTTCTTT. Its translation is CASSLDWSPNTEAFF. The V gene is TRBV11-2, the J gene TRBJ1-1, with no clear D. V was clipped by 0 bases and J by 1 base, with 9 bases between them. This CDR3 contains 15 residues. Per the germline V gene, CDR1 is SGHAT and CDR2 is FQNNGV.

This clonotype was counted only a few times. The chain couples TRBV7-9 to TRBJ1-5, with 7 bases matching TRBD1. Trimming took 1 base from V and 1 from J; bases not matched to a gene: 7. CDR3 length equals 17 residues. CDR1 is SEHNR and CDR2 is FQNEAQ in the germline V gene (reference sequence). The CDR3 bases are TGTGCCAGCAGCTTAGGGGGGGACAGCCTAAGCAATCAGCCCCAGCATTTT. Amino acid sequence: CASSLGGDSLSNQPQHF.

The chain uses TRBV18 and TRBJ1-5, with a possible D match to TRBD1 (5 bases). V dropped 6 bases and J dropped 7 bases, with 13 bases sitting between them. Germline V gene lookup returns CDR1 KGHSH and CDR2 LQKENI. The CDR3 length is 13 residues. CDR3 nucleotide sequence: TGTGCCAGCTCCGCAGGGTCGCAGCAGCCCCAGCATTTT. Its translation: CASSAGSQQPQHF.

This clonotype was detected many times. The chain joins TRBV28 to TRBJ2-5; D is undetermined. The V end was cut by 4 bases, the J end by 5 bases, with 14 bases between. Germline lookup yields CDR1 MDHEN and CDR2 SYDVKM. This CDR3 region has 14 residues. The CDR3 reads CASSSGGLEETQYF. DNA of the CDR3: TGTGCCAGCAGTTCGGGTGGGTTGGAGGAGACCCAGTACTTC.

In its sample, this clonotype was seen many times. The V gene is TRBV6-5, the J gene TRBJ2-1, with 7 nucleotides matching TRBD2. J lost 6 bases, V lost 6 bases, and 17 bases had no gene match. Germline V gene data show CDR1 as MNHEY and CDR2 as SVGAGI. The CDR3 runs 17 residues. In nucleotides, the CDR3 is TGTGCCAGCAGCCTACCCCGGTGGGGGGGGTCACTCAATGAGCAGTTCTTC. This sequence encodes CASSLPRWGGSLNEQFF.

The CDR3 protein is CSAGDQQGPGNTIYF. The CDR3 DNA reads TGCAGTGCTGGGGACCAACAGGGCCCTGGAAACACCATATATTTT. The chain carries TRBV20-1 and TRBJ1-3, with D tentatively TRBD1 (6 bases). V was clipped by 5 bases and J by 2 bases, with 16 bases between them. The germline gives CDR1 DFQATT, CDR2 SNEGSKA (reference sequence). The CDR3 is 15 amino acids.

The genes are TRBV18 and TRBJ2-7; D remains unclear. Germline loops: CDR1 KGHSH, CDR2 LQKENI. The CDR3 is 14 residues long. Trimming stripped 3 bases from V and 6 bases from J, with 15 bases between. CDR3 protein: CASSPPLSPCEQYV. The CDR3 DNA reads TGTGCCAGCTCACCCCCCCTTTCCCCGTGCGAGCAGTACGTC.

This clonotype was seen many times. The chain joins TRBV7-8 to TRBJ1-1; D gene ambiguous. Looked up from germline, CDR1 is SGHVS and CDR2 is FQNEAQ. V was shortened by 6 bases and J by 0 bases, with 8 bases between the two germline ends. The CDR3 is made up of 13 amino acids. The CDR3 coding sequence is TGTGCCAGCAGTCCGTACATGAACACTGAAGCTTTCTTT. As protein: CASSPYMNTEAFF.

The rearrangement links TRBV28 to TRBJ2-1; D perhaps matches TRBD1 (5 bases). CDR3 length: 16 residues. From germline, CDR1 is MDHEN and CDR2 SYDVKM. V was pared by 0 bases and J by 5 bases, with 14 bases between. CDR3 DNA sequence: TGTGCCAGCAGTTTATGGCTCCAGGGCATCAACAATGAGCAGTTCTTC. It encodes CASSLWLQGINNEQFF.

This chain links TRBV10-3 with TRBJ1-1; D not certain. Germline V CDR1 and CDR2: ENHRY, SYGVKD. Trimming shortened V by 3 bases and J by 1 base, and 21 bases separated the two germline ends. The CDR3 runs 18 residues. The CDR3: CAISERISRGGENTEAFF. The CDR3 DNA follows: TGTGCCATCAGTGAAAGGATATCTCGTGGCGGGGAGAACACTGAAGCTTTCTTT.